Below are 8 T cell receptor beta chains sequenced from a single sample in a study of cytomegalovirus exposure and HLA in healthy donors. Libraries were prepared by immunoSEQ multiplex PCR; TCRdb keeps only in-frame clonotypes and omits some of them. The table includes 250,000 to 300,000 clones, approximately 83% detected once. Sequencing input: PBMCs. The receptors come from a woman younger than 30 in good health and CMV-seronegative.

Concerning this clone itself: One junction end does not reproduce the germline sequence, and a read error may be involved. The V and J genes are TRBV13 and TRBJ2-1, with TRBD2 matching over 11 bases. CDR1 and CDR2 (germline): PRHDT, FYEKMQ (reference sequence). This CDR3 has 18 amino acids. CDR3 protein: CASSFSLAGGFSHNEQFF. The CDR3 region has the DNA TGTGCCAGCAGCTTCTCCCTAGCGGGAGGATTCTCCCACAATGAGCAGTTCTTC.

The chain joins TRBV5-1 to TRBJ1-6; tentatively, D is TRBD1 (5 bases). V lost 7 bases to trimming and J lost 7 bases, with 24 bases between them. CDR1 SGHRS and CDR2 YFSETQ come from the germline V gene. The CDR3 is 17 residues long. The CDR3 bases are TGCGCCAGCTTCCCCCCTAAGGCGACAGCCTTAAATTCACCCCTCCACTTT. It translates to CASFPPKATALNSPLHF.

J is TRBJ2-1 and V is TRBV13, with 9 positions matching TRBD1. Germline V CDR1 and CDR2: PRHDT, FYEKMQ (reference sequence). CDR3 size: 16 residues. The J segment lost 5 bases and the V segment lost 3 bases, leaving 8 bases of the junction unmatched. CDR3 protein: CASSFGLRQGDNEQFF. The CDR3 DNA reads TGTGCCAGCAGCTTCGGTCTTCGACAGGGGGACAATGAGCAGTTCTTC.

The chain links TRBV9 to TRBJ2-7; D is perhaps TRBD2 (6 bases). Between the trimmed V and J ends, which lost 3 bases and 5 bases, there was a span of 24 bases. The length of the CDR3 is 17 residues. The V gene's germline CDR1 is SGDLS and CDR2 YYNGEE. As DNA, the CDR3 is TGTGCCAGCAGCGCTGACCCCTTGGTGGAGGGCTTCCACGAGCAGTACTTC. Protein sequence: CASSADPLVEGFHEQYF.

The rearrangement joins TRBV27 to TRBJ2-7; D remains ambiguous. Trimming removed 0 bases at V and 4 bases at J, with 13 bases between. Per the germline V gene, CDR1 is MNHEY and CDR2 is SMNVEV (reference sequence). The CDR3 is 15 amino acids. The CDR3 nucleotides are TGTGCCAGCAGTTTATCTACGTTGGTAGTATACGAGCAGTACTTC. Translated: CASSLSTLVVYEQYF.

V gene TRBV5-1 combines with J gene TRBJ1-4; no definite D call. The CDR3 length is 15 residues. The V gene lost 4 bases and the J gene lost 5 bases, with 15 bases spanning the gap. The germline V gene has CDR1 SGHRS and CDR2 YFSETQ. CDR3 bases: TGCGCCAGCAGCCCGGCAAACCTACTAAATGAAAAACTGTTTTTT. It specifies CASSPANLLNEKLFF. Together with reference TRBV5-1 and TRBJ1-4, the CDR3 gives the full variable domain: KAGVTQTPRYLIKTRGQQVTLSCSPISGHRSVSWYQQTPGQGLQFLFEYFSETQRNKGNFPGRFSGRQFSNSRSEMNVSTLELGDSALYLCASSPANLLNEKLFFGSGTQLSVL.

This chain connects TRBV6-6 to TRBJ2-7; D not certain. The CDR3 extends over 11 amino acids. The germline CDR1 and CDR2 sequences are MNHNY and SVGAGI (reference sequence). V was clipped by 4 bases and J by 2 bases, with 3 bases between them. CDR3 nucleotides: TGTGCCAGCAGTTTCACCTACGAGCAGTACTTC. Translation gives CASSFTYEQYF.

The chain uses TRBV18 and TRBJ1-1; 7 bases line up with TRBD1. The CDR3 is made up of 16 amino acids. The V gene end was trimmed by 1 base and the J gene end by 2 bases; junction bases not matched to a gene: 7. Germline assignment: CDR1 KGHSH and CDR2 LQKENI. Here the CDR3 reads CASSPQGAFSNTEAFF. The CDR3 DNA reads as TGTGCCAGCTCACCACAGGGGGCGTTCAGTAACACTGAAGCTTTCTTT. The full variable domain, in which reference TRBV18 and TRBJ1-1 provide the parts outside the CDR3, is NAGVMQNPRHLVRRRGQEARLRCSPMKGHSHVYWYRQLPEEGLKFMVYLQKENIIDESGMPKERFSAEFPKEGPSILRIQQVVRGDSAAYFCASSPQGAFSNTEAFFGQGTRLTVV.